The clone carrying this TCR beta chain has at least ten counts. RNA transcripts yielded amplified TCR beta CDR3 regions. First-round RT-PCR of the TCR CDR3 relied on the HTBI primer set. MiXCR was run by TCRdb on the multiplex PCR reads, yielding one entry per CDR3 protein. The table has about 480,000 distinct CDR3 sequences, 14% seen once. The data stem from a study of T cells in Graves' hyperthyroidism and ophthalmopathy. About the research overall: At the time of initial diagnosis and before any treatment, peripheral blood was collected.

The CDR3 consists of 15 residues. Trimming took off 5 bases at V and 3 bases at J, with 14 bases between the two ends. The genes are TRBV12-3 or TRBV12-4 and TRBJ2-1, with a weak D call TRBD2 (6 bases). The sequencing input was blood. The clonotype was recovered from a woman aged 18-29 years with Graves' hyperthyroidism. Here the CDR3 DNA reads TGTGCCAGCAGTCCCCGGGAGACGAGCTACAATGAGCAGTTCTTC. Residues: CASSPRETSYNEQFF.